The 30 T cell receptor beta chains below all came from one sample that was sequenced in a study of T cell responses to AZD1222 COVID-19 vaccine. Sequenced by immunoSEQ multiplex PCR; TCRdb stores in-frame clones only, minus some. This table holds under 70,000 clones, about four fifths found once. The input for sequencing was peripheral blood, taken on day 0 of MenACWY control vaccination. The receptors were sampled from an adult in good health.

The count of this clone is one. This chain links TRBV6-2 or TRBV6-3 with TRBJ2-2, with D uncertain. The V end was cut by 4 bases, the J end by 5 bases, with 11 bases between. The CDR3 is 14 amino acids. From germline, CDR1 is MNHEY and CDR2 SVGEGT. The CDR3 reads CASSSSMGTGELFF. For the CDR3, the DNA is TGTGCCAGCAGTTCCTCCATGGGGACCGGGGAGCTGTTTTTT.

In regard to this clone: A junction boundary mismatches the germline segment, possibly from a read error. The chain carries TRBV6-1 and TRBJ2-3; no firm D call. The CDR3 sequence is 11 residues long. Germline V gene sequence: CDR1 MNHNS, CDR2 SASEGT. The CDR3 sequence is CASREGDTQYF. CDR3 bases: TGTGCCAGCAGGGAAGGAGATACGCAGTATTTT.

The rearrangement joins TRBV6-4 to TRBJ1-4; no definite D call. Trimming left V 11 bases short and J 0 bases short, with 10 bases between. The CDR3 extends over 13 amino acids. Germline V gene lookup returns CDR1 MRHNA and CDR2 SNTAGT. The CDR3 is CAADRPTNEKLFF. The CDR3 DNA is TGTGCCGCCGACCGGCCAACTAATGAAAAACTGTTTTTT.

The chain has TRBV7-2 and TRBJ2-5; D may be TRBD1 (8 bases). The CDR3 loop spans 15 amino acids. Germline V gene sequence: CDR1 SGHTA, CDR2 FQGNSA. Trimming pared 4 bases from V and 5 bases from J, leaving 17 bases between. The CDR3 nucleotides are TGTGCCAGCAGCTCCCTAGCGGACAGGGTGGAGACCCAGTACTTC. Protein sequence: CASSSLADRVETQYF.

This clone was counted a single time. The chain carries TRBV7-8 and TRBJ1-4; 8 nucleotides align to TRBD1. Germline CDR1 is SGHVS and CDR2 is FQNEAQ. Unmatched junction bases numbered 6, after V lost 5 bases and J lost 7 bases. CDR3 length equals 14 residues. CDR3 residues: CASSPQGDGEKLFF. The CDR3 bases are TGTGCCAGCAGCCCACAGGGGGATGGTGAAAAACTGTTTTTT.

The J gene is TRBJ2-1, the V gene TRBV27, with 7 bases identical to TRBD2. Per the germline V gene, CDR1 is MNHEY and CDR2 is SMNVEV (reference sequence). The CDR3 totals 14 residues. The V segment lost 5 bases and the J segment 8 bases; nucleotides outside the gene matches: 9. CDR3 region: CASSEGRGGDEQFF. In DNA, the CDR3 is TGTGCCAGCAGTGAGGGGAGGGGTGGGGATGAGCAGTTCTTC.

The CDR3 region has the DNA TGCGCCAGCGGACGGGAAGGGAGAGAATACGAGCAGTACTTC. Translation: CASGREGREYEQYF. The chain is built from TRBV5-1 and TRBJ2-7; D perhaps matches TRBD2 (5 bases). The CDR3 runs to 14 residues. Between the trimmed V and J ends, which lost 7 bases and 4 bases, there was a span of 18 bases. The germline gives CDR1 SGHRS, CDR2 YFSETQ. Filled out from reference TRBV5-1 and TRBJ2-7, the complete variable domain reads KAGVTQTPRYLIKTRGQQVTLSCSPISGHRSVSWYQQTPGQGLQFLFEYFSETQRNKGNFPGRFSGRQFSNSRSEMNVSTLELGDSALYLCASGREGREYEQYFGPGTRLTVT.

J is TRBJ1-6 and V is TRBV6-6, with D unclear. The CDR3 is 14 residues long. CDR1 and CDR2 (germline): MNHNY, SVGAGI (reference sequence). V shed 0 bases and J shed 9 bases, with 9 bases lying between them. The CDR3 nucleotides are TGTGCCAGCAGTTACTCGGGCGAGGGTTCACCCCTCCACTTT. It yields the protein CASSYSGEGSPLHF.

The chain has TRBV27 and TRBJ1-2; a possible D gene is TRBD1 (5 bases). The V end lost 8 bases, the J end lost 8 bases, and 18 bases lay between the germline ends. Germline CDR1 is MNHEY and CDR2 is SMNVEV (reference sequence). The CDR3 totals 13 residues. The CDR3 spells CASRPGGGLGYTF. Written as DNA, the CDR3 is TGTGCCAGCCGCCCGGGGGGTGGGCTGGGCTACACCTTC.

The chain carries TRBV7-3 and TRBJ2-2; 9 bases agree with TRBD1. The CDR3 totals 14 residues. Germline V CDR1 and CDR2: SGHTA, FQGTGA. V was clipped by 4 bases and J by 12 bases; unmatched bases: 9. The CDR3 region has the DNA TGTGCCAGCAGCTCTTCGGCCGGGACAGGGAAGCTGTTTTTT. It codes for CASSSSAGTGKLFF.

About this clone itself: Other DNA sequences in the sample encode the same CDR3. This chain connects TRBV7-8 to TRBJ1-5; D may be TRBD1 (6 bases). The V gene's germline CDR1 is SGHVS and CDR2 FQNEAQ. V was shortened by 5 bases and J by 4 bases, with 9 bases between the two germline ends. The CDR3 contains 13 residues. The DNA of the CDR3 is TGTGCCAGCAGCCTTGACAGGAATCAGCCCCAGCATTTT. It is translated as CASSLDRNQPQHF.

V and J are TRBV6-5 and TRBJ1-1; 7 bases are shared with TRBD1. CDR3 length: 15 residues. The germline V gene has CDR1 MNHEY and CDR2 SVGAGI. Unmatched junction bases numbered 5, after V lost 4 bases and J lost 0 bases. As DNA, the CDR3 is TGTGCCAGCAGTTCTTCAGGGGGTGTGAACACTGAAGCTTTCTTT. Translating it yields CASSSSGGVNTEAFF.

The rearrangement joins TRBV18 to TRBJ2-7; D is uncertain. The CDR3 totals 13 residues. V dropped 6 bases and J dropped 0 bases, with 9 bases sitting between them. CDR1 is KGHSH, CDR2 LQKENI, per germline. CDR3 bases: TGTGCCAGCTCTGCAGAGGTCTCCTACGAGCAGTACTTC. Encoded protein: CASSAEVSYEQYF.

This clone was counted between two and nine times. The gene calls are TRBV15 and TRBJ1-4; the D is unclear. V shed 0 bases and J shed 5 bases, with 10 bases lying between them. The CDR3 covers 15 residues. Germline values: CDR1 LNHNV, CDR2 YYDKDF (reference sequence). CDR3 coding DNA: TGTGCCACCAGCAGAGATCCCACCCAAAATGAAAAACTGTTTTTT. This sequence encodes CATSRDPTQNEKLFF.

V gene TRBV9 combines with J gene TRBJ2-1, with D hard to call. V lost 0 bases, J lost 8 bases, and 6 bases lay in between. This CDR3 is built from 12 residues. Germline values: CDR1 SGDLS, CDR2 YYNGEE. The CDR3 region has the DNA TGTGCCAGCAGCGTAGGAATCGATGAGCAGTTCTTC. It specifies CASSVGIDEQFF.

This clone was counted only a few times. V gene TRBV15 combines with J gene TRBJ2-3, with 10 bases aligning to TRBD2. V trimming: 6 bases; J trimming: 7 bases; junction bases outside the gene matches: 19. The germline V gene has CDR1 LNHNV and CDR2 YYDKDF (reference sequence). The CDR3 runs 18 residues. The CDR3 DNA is TGTGCCACCAGTCGGGACGAGCGGGGGGGAGGCATGATGAATACGCAGTATTTT. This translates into CATSRDERGGGMMNTQYF. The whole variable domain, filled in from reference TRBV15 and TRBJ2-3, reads DAMVIQNPRYQVTQFGKPVTLSCSQTLNHNVMYWYQQKSSQAPKLLFHYYDKDFNNEADTPDNFQSRRPNTSFCFLDIRSPGLGDTAMYLCATSRDERGGGMMNTQYFGPGTRLTVL.

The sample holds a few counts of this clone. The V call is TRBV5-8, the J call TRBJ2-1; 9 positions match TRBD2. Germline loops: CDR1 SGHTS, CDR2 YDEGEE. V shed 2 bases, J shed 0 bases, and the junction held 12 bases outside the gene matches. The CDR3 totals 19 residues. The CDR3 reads CASSFQLLAGGPSYNEQFF. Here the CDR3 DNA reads TGTGCCAGCAGCTTCCAATTACTAGCGGGTGGGCCCTCCTACAATGAGCAGTTCTTC.

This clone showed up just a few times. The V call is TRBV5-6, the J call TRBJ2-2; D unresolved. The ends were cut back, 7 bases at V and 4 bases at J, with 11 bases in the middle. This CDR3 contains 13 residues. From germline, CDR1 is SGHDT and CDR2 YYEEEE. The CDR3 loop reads CASGLSLTGELFF. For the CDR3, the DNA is TGTGCCAGCGGTCTGAGTCTCACCGGGGAGCTGTTTTTT.

Here the CDR3 reads CASSVVRTGNTIYF. The DNA for the CDR3 is TGTGCCAGCAGCGTAGTCAGGACTGGAAACACCATATATTTT. The chain is built from TRBV2 and TRBJ1-3; D call uncertain. V lost 6 bases and J lost 2, with 11 bases in between. Germline CDR1 is SNHLY and CDR2 is FYNNEI. CDR3 length: 14 residues.

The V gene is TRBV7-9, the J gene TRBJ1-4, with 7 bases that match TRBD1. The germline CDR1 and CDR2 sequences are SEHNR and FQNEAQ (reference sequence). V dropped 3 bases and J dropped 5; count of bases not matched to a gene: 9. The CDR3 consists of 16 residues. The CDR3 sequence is CASSFSGQSVNEKLFF. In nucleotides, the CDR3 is TGTGCCAGCAGCTTTTCGGGACAGAGCGTGAATGAAAAACTGTTTTTT.

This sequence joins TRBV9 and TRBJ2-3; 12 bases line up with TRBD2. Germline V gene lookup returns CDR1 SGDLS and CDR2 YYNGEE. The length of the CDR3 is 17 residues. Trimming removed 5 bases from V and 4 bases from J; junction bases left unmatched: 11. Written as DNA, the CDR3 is TGTGCCAGCAGTCGCGCCGGGACTAGCGGGTGGGCAGATACGCAGTATTTT. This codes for CASSRAGTSGWADTQYF.

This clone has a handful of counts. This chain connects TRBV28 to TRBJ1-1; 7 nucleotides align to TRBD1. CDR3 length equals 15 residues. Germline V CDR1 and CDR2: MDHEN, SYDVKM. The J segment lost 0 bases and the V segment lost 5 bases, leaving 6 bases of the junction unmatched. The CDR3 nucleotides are TGTGCCAGCAGTGCAGCCGGGACAGTGAACACTGAAGCTTTCTTT. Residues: CASSAAGTVNTEAFF.

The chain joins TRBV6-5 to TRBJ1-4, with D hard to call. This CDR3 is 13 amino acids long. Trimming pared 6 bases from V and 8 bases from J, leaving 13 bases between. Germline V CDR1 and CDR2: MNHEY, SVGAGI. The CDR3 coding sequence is TGTGCCAGCAGGCCGGGCAGTCGGGAAAAACTGTTTTTT. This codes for CASRPGSREKLFF.

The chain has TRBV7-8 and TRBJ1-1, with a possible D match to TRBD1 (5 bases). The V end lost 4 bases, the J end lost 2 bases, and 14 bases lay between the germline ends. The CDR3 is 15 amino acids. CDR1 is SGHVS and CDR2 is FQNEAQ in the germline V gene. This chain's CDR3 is CASSSRGGANTEAFF. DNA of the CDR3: TGTGCCAGCAGCTCACGAGGAGGGGCTAACACTGAAGCTTTCTTT.

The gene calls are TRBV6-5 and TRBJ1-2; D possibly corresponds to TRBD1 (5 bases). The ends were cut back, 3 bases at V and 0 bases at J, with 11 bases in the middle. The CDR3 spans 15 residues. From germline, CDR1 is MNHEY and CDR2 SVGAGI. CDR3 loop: CASSYRGTSNYGYTF. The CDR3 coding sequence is TGTGCCAGCAGTTATCGGGGCACCTCTAACTATGGCTACACCTTC.

The CDR3, as DNA: TGTGCCAGCAGCCCTACCGGGACACCAGCCAAAAACATTCAGTACTTC. The encoded protein is CASSPTGTPAKNIQYF. This rearrangement joins TRBV28 to TRBJ2-4; possible D gene TRBD1, 6 bases. CDR3 size: 16 residues. Trimming took 6 bases from V and 0 from J, leaving 15 bases between them. In germline, CDR1 is MDHEN, CDR2 SYDVKM.

CDR3 coding DNA: TGTGCGGTGGGGGGAGGAAACACCATATATTTT. Protein product: CAVGGGNTIYF. The chain uses TRBV6-5 and TRBJ1-3; possible D gene TRBD1, 5 bases. CDR1 is MNHEY, CDR2 SVGAGI, per germline. The CDR3 is 11 amino acids.

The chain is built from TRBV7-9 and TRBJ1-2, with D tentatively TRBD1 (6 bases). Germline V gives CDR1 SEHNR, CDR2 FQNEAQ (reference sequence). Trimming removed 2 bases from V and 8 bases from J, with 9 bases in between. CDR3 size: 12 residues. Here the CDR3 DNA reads TGTGCCAGCAGCTTATCAGGGGACGGCTACACCTTC. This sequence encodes CASSLSGDGYTF.

CDR3 amino acids: CASSSGSGTENTGELFF. As DNA, the CDR3 is TGTGCCAGCAGCTCAGGATCCGGGACAGAGAACACCGGGGAGCTGTTTTTT. The V and J genes are TRBV7-8 and TRBJ2-2; TRBD1 aligns across 7 bases. V trimming: 4 bases; J trimming: 1 base; junction bases outside the gene matches: 9. This CDR3 has 17 residues. The V gene's germline CDR1 is SGHVS and CDR2 FQNEAQ.

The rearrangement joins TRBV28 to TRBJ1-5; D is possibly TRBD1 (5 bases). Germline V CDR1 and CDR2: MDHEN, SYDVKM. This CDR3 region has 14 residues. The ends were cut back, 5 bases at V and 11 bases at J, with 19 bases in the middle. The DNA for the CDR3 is TGTGCCAGCAGTATGGGGACGGTGCTCGCGGCCCAGCATTTT. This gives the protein CASSMGTVLAAQHF.